Listed here are 16 T cell receptor beta chains from one sample, sequenced in a study of T cell responses to AZD1222 COVID-19 vaccine. Produced via immunoSEQ multiplex PCR; TCRdb's table is partial and in-frame only. The top ten clones hold approximately 24% of a sample with tens of thousands of clones, about 81% of them seen once. This sample comprised peripheral blood, obtained 28 days after the second AZD1222 dose. These receptors all stem from an adult who received the AZD1222 COVID-19 vaccine.

The chain recombines TRBV11-2 with TRBJ2-7; 10 bases agree with TRBD2. CDR3 length: 12 amino acids. CDR1 and CDR2 from the germline V gene are SGHAT and FQNNGV. V was clipped by 6 bases and J by 6 bases; unmatched bases: 2. DNA for the CDR3: TGTGCCAGCAGTCTAGCGGGAGCCGAGCAGTACTTC. It encodes CASSLAGAEQYF.

This sequence joins TRBV11-2 and TRBJ1-2; tentative D call: TRBD1 (6 bases). CDR3 length: 13 amino acids. Germline V gene data show CDR1 as SGHAT and CDR2 as FQNNGV. The V gene lost 3 bases and the J gene lost 4 bases, with 9 bases spanning the gap. CDR3 protein: CASSLGQGYGYTF. The CDR3 nucleotides read TGTGCCAGCAGCTTGGGACAAGGCTATGGCTACACCTTC.

This chain links TRBV2 with TRBJ2-1; D gene ambiguous. From germline, CDR1 is SNHLY and CDR2 FYNNEI. V was shortened by 4 bases and J by 5 bases, with 12 bases between the two germline ends. This CDR3 is 14 amino acids long. This CDR3 is CASSVENLHNEQFF. Written as DNA, the CDR3 is TGTGCCAGCAGTGTGGAGAACCTCCACAATGAGCAGTTCTTC.

The rearrangement links TRBV30 to TRBJ1-6; D is unclear. Germline loops: CDR1 GTSNPN, CDR2 SVGIG (reference sequence). This CDR3 has 13 amino acids. V was clipped by 1 base and J by 11 bases, with 12 bases between them. In nucleotides, the CDR3 is TGTGCCTGGAGTGAGGTGGCCAGAACACCCCTCCACTTT. This encodes CAWSEVARTPLHF.

The chain employs TRBV7-2 and TRBJ2-1, with D unclear. Germline CDR1 and CDR2: SGHTA and FQGNSA. Trimming took off 7 bases at V and 0 bases at J, with 7 bases between the two ends. This CDR3 is 13 amino acids long. The DNA for the CDR3 is TGTGCCAGCACCACATACTCCTACAATGAGCAGTTCTTC. Translation gives CASTTYSYNEQFF.

CDR3 bases: TGTGCCAGCAACAGGGGGAGACAGGGCGGAAATCAGCCCCAGCATTTT. Encoded protein: CASNRGRQGGNQPQHF. The chain carries TRBV7-8 and TRBJ1-5, with 8 bases that match TRBD1. The CDR3 has 16 residues. Trimming at V came to 7 bases and at J to 4 bases, leaving 12 bases not matched to a gene. Germline V lookup: CDR1 SGHVS, CDR2 FQNEAQ.

V and J are TRBV19 and TRBJ2-2; D is tentatively TRBD1 or TRBD2 (6 bases each). Germline V gene data show CDR1 as LNHDA and CDR2 as SQIVND (reference sequence). The CDR3 extends over 17 amino acids. Trimming took off 2 bases at V and 7 bases at J, with 20 bases between the two ends. CDR3 sequence: CASSITGDALGHGELFF. The CDR3 region has the DNA TGTGCCAGTAGTATAACGGGAGATGCGTTGGGACACGGGGAGCTGTTTTTT.

This clone qualifies as medium-sized. V gene TRBV7-9 combines with J gene TRBJ1-2, with D perhaps matching TRBD1 (5 bases). V lost 5 bases to trimming and J lost 2 bases, with 15 bases between them. CDR1 is SEHNR and CDR2 is FQNEAQ in the germline V gene (reference sequence). The CDR3 extends over 15 amino acids. The CDR3 sequence is CASSPPGGENYGYTF. CDR3 sequence (DNA): TGTGCCAGCAGCCCCCCCGGAGGGGAAAACTATGGCTACACCTTC.

The chain joins TRBV4-3 to TRBJ2-2; TRBD2 matches at 10 bases. The V and J ends lost 0 bases and 9 bases, in that order; junction bases with no gene match: 7. The CDR3 is 16 residues long. Per the germline V gene, CDR1 is LGHNA and CDR2 is YSLEER. This CDR3 is CASSQEASGRFRELFF. As DNA, the CDR3 is TGCGCCAGCAGCCAAGAAGCTAGCGGGAGATTCAGGGAGCTGTTTTTT.

The chain recombines TRBV19 with TRBJ2-1; the D is unclear. Germline V CDR1 and CDR2: LNHDA, SQIVND (reference sequence). The CDR3 has 16 residues. Trimming left V 5 bases short and J 2 bases short, with 16 bases between. The CDR3: CASSSQPPPTYNEQFF. The CDR3 DNA reads TGTGCCAGTAGTTCTCAACCCCCTCCCACCTACAATGAGCAGTTCTTC.

The V call is TRBV30, the J call TRBJ2-1; the D is unclear. CDR3 length: 14 amino acids. In germline, CDR1 is GTSNPN, CDR2 SVGIG (reference sequence). Trimming took off 2 bases at V and 7 bases at J, with 15 bases between the two ends. The CDR3 DNA is TGTGCCTGGAGTTCCCTCAGGACCAGAAATGAGCAGTTCTTC. Translation: CAWSSLRTRNEQFF.

The chain links TRBV19 to TRBJ2-7; D is ambiguous. The CDR3 covers 15 residues. Trimming removed 7 bases from V and 2 bases from J, with 18 bases in between. CDR1 LNHDA and CDR2 SQIVND come from the germline V gene (reference sequence). DNA of the CDR3: TGTGCCAGTACTCCCGGCGTCCATTCGGCCTACGAGCAGTACTTC. Translation gives CASTPGVHSAYEQYF.

The DNA of the CDR3 is TGTGCCAGCAGCCCGGGATTGGCTAGACCCTACGAGCAGTACTTC. This codes for CASSPGLARPYEQYF. The chain links TRBV13 to TRBJ2-7, with D perhaps matching TRBD2 (5 bases). CDR3 length: 15 residues. Germline assignment: CDR1 PRHDT and CDR2 FYEKMQ (reference sequence). Trimming stripped 5 bases from V and 2 bases from J, with 16 bases between.

The gene calls are TRBV6-5 and TRBJ2-6; D might be TRBD1 (5 bases). Germline assignment: CDR1 MNHEY and CDR2 SVGAGI. This CDR3 is 15 amino acids long. V was clipped by 2 bases and J by 4 bases, with 9 bases between them. The CDR3, as DNA: TGTGCCAGCAGTTACGGGGCTGCCGGGGCCAACGTCCTGACTTTC. Protein sequence: CASSYGAAGANVLTF.

The gene calls are TRBV19 and TRBJ2-1; 8 nucleotides match TRBD2. Losses at the gene ends were 5 bases for V and 4 bases for J; bases not matched to a gene: 10. Germline CDR1 is LNHDA and CDR2 is SQIVND (reference sequence). This CDR3 has 16 residues. The CDR3 loop reads CASSFSGARIYNEQFF. CDR3 nucleotides: TGTGCCAGTAGTTTTAGCGGGGCCCGAATTTACAATGAGCAGTTCTTC. The variable domain in full, completed from reference TRBV19 and TRBJ2-1, reads DGGITQSPKYLFRKEGQNVTLSCEQNLNHDAMYWYRQDPGQGLRLIYYSQIVNDFQKGDIAEGYSVSREKKESFPLTVTSAQKNPTAFYLCASSFSGARIYNEQFFGPGTRLTVL.

The chain recombines TRBV28 with TRBJ2-1; no clear D gene. From germline, CDR1 is MDHEN and CDR2 SYDVKM. V lost 3 bases and J 6 bases, leaving 6 bases between the germline ends. The CDR3 runs to 12 residues. This CDR3 reads CASSFRVNEQFF. CDR3 DNA: TGTGCCAGCAGTTTTCGAGTCAATGAGCAGTTCTTC.